This TCR beta chain came from a study of T cells in Graves' hyperthyroidism and ophthalmopathy. The wider study: Pretreatment peripheral blood was obtained at initial diagnosis. Overall study findings and caveats: A median around 6 months before onset, the model predicted ophthalmopathy.

Authors of the study amplified TCR beta CDR3 regions from RNA transcripts. HTBI primers were employed in a first-round RT-PCR of the TCR CDR3. TCRdb re-called the multiplex PCR reads through MiXCR, storing one row per CDR3 protein. This table has 550,000 to 650,000 distinct CDR3 sequences, around 13% appearing once. A remark on this clonotype: Its specificity is unknown.

Among the patients, aged 18 to 65, hyperthyroidism was newly diagnosed and had lasted under 2 months. Any patient presenting with uncontrolled infection, other autoimmune disease, pregnancy or lactation was left out. Germline V gene data show CDR1 as LNHDA and CDR2 as SQIVND (reference sequence). Between the trimmed V and J ends, which lost 7 bases and 4 bases, there was a span of 16 bases. The CDR3 length is 15 residues. The clonotype comes from a woman younger than 45 with Graves' hyperthyroidism that later progressed to Graves' ophthalmopathy. Sequenced: blood. The chain employs TRBV19 and TRBJ2-2, with D tentatively TRBD2 (5 bases). The CDR3 bases are TGTGCCAGTAAGGCCCCCGGGGAAGGCACCGGGGAGCTGTTTTTT. This gives the protein CASKAPGEGTGELFF.